This TCR beta chain was recorded in a study of blood T cell repertoires in COVID-19. Profiling relied on immunoSEQ multiplex PCR, and the TCRdb table lists in-frame clones only, not all of them. The sample holds over 85,000 clones, about 85% seen once. The source of this sequence is a woman in her fifties or sixties with COVID-19, enrolled during active disease. Sequencing input: peripheral blood.

DNA of the CDR3: TGTGCCAGCAGCGTCGAAGGGGTGAGGAATCAGCCCCAGCATTTT. The encoded protein is CASSVEGVRNQPQHF. The gene calls are TRBV2 and TRBJ1-5, with D perhaps matching TRBD1 (5 bases). V was clipped by 6 bases and J by 4 bases, with 16 bases between them. Looked up from germline, CDR1 is SNHLY and CDR2 is FYNNEI. The CDR3 loop spans 15 amino acids.